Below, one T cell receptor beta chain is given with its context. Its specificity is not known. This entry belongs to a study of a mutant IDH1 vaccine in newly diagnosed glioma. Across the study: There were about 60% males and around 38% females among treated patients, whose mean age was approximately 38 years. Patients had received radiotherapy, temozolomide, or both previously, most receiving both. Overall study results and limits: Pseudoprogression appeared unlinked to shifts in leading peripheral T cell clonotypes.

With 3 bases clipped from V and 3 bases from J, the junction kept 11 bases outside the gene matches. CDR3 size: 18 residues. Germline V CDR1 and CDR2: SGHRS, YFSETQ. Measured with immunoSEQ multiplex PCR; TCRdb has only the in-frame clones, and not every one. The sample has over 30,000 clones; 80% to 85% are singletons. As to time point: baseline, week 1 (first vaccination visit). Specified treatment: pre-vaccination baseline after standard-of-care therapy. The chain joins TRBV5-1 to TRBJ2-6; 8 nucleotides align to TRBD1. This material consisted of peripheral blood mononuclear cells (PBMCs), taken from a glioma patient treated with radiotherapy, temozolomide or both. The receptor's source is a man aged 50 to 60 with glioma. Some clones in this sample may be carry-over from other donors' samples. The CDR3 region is CASSSPGQVSVGANVLTF. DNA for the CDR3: TGCGCCAGCAGCTCGCCGGGACAGGTCTCGGTTGGGGCCAACGTCCTGACTTTC.